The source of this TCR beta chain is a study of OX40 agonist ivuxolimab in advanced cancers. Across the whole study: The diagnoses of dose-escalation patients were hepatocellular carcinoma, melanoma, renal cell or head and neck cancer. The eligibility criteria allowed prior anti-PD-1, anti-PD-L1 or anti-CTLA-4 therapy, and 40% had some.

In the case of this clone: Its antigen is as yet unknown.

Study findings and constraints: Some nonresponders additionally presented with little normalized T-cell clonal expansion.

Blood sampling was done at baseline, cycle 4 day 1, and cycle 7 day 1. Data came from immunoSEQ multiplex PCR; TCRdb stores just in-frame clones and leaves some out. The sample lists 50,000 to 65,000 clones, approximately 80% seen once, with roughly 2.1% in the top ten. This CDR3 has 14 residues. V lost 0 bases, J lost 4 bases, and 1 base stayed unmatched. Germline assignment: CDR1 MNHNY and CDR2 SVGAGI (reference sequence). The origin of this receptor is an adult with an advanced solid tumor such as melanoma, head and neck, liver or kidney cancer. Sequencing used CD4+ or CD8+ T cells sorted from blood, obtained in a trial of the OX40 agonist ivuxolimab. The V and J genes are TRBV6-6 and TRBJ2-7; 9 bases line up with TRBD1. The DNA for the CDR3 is TGTGCCAGCAGTTACTCCGGACAGGGGTACGAGCAGTACTTC. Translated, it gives CASSYSGQGYEQYF.